What follows is one T cell receptor beta chain and its context. The data belong to a study of cytomegalovirus exposure and HLA in healthy donors. PCR employed 60 Vbeta and 13 Jbeta primers. TCRdb's table, derived via immunoSEQ multiplex PCR, lists solely in-frame clones and lacks some. The data contain roughly 72,000 clones, 60% to 85% of them singletons. Germline V gene sequence: CDR1 SNHLY, CDR2 FYNNEI. Trimming shortened V by 3 bases and J by 3 bases, and 13 bases separated the two germline ends. This CDR3 has 15 amino acids. Sequencing was carried out using PBMCs. The sequence came from a woman between 40 and 55 years old in good health and CMV-seropositive. The chain couples TRBV2 to TRBJ2-3; TRBD2 might be the D (7 bases). CDR3 sequence reads: CASSDGGPQTDTQYF. CDR3 nucleotide sequence: TGTGCCAGCAGTGACGGGGGGCCCCAAACAGATACGCAGTATTTT.